The T cell receptor beta chain under discussion was sequenced for a study of PD-L1 blockade in urothelial cancer. Study background: Most of the 29 patients were males with bladder-origin urothelial cancer. Chemotherapy regimens numbering 0 to 3 had been given to patients. Analyses used blood from 3 weeks (second dose) and 6 weeks after treatment start.

The protocol was immunoSEQ multiplex PCR, while the TCRdb copy is restricted to in-frame clones and leaves out a portion. Here the sample spans roughly 100,000 clones, roughly 85% being singletons. Trimming left V 1 base short and J 0 bases short, with 10 bases between. Germline V lookup: CDR1 SGHTA, CDR2 FQGNSA. This CDR3 is 15 amino acids long. The sample's time point: peripheral blood 6 weeks after treatment start. Every patient provided from 1 to 8 samples, collected pretreatment and on-treatment. The gene calls are TRBV7-2 and TRBJ2-7, with D uncertain. The origin of this receptor is a man aged 65-85 years with urothelial cancer. This sample comprised PBMCs, obtained around atezolizumab (anti-PD-L1) treatment. The CDR3: CASSLESTVSYEQYF. CDR3 nucleotides: TGTGCCAGCAGCTTAGAGTCCACAGTCTCCTACGAGCAGTACTTC.